This T cell receptor beta chain was sequenced for a study of control samples from healthy donors and cancer patients. CDR1 is MGHRA, CDR2 YSYEKL, per germline. Trimming took off 0 bases at V and 0 bases at J, with 9 bases between the two ends. The CDR3 has 17 residues. Repertoires were generated with immunoSEQ multiplex PCR, while TCRdb's copy carries only in-frame clones and drops some. Of 95,000 to 100,000 clones detected, about 89% appear once; the ten largest clones hold 7.8%. The J gene is TRBJ2-6, the V gene TRBV4-1, with D possibly matching TRBD1 (6 bases). Sequenced: blood. The clonotype was recovered from a man aged 30 to 39 in good health. The CDR3 region is CASSQDRTVSGANVLTF. CDR3 sequence (DNA): TGCGCCAGCAGCCAAGATAGGACAGTCTCTGGGGCCAACGTCCTGACTTTC.